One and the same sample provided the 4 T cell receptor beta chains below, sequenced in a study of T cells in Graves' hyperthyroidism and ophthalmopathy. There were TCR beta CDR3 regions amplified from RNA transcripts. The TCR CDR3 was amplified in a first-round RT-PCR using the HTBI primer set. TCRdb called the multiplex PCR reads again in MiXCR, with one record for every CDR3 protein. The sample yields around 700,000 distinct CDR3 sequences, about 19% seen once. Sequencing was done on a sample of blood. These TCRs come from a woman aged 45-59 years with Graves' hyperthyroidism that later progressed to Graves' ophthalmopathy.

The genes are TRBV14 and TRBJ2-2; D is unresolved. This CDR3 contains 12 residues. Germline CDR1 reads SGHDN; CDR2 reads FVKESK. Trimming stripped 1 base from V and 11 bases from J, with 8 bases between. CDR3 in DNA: TGTGCCAGCAGCCAAGGCTCGCGTGAGCTGTTTTTT. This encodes CASSQGSRELFF.

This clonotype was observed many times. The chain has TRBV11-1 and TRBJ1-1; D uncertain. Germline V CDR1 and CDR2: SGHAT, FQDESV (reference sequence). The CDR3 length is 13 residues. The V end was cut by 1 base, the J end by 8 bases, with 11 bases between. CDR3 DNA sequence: TGTGCCAGCAGCTTAGGGACCGTGTCGGAAGCTTTCTTT. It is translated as CASSLGTVSEAFF.

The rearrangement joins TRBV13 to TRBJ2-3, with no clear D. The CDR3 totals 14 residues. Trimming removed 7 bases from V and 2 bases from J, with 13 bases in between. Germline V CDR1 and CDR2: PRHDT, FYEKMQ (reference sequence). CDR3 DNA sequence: TGTGCCAGCACAAAGACCGGTATCACAGATACGCAGTATTTT. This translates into CASTKTGITDTQYF.

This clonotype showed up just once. The CDR3 loop is CASSWGQVGMEDYTF. The DNA for the CDR3 is TGCGCCAGCAGCTGGGGGCAGGTCGGGATGGAGGACTACACCTTC. The rearrangement uses TRBV5-1 and TRBJ1-2; D perhaps matches TRBD1 (6 bases). V lost 3 bases and J 10 bases, leaving 22 bases between the germline ends. In germline, CDR1 is SGHRS, CDR2 YFSETQ. This CDR3 has 15 amino acids.